Listed below are T cell receptor beta chains from one sample, sequenced in a study. TCRdb ran MiXCR on the 5' RACE reads and lists one entry per CDR3 protein. The data show some 31,000 distinct CDR3 sequences, about 26% seen once. Input material: naive CD4+ T cells sorted from a lymph node. The receptors were gathered from a female donor with breast cancer. The CDR3 runs from the conserved cysteine through the conserved F or W. The order of the fields is clone size, J gene, D gene, V gene, CDR3 DNA, CDR3 protein. D genes are given only for firm matches. Clone size is given for some rows only: seen once, a few or many times, or a class if the clone is expanded.

-	TRBJ2-1	TRBD2	TRBV6-1	TGTGCCAGCAGGGGCTGGGGGACTAGGGCCTACAATGAGCAGTTCTTC	CASRGWGTRAYNEQFF
many	TRBJ2-3	-	TRBV9	TGTGCCAGCAGCGTAGGCCTGCCTCCAGATACGCAGTATTTT	CASSVGLPPDTQYF
-	TRBJ1-1	-	TRBV3-1	TGTGCCAGCAGCCATGTGGGTGAAGCTTTCTTT	CASSHVGEAFF
-	TRBJ1-4	-	TRBV7-2	TGTGCCAGCAGTTCCAGGGGCGCGCCTAATGAAAAACTGTTTTTT	CASSSRGAPNEKLFF
-	TRBJ2-7	TRBD2	TRBV4-1	TGCGCCAGCAGCCCACGGACTAGCGGGTTCTACGAGCAGTACTTC	CASSPRTSGFYEQYF
-	TRBJ1-6	TRBD1	TRBV6-6	TGTGCCAGCAGTACCGACAGGGGTATCAATTCACCCCTCCACTTT	CASSTDRGINSPLHF
-	TRBJ2-1	TRBD2	TRBV12-3/TRBV12-4	TGTACCAGCAGCCCACCTAGCGGATACAATGAGCAGTTCTTC	CTSSPPSGYNEQFF
-	TRBJ2-7	-	TRBV20-1	TGCAGTGCTAGAAATCAAAAGAACAGGGCGAACGAGCAGTACTTC	CSARNQKNRANEQYF
few	TRBJ2-7	-	TRBV6-2/TRBV6-3	TGTGCCAGCAGTGTCGCAGGGACCTACGAGCAGTACTTC	CASSVAGTYEQYF
-	TRBJ2-2	TRBD2	TRBV12-3/TRBV12-4	TGTGCCAGCAGTGGGACTAGCGGAGTACCTTTCACCGGGGAGCTGTTTTTT	CASSGTSGVPFTGELFF
-	TRBJ2-7	-	TRBV5-1	TGCGCCAGCACTCCCTTGGTAGAGGGGCGCGGGTACGAGCAGTACTTC	CASTPLVEGRGYEQYF
many	TRBJ2-1	TRBD2	TRBV29-1	TGCAGCGTCGGACTAGCTATTAATGAGCAGTTCTTC	CSVGLAINEQFF
few	TRBJ1-6	-	TRBV27	TGTGCCAGCAGTGAAGGGGATTCACCCCTCCACTTT	CASSEGDSPLHF
-	TRBJ1-2	-	TRBV25-1	TGTGCCAGCAGTGGTGACACCATTGGCTACACCTTC	CASSGDTIGYTF
few	TRBJ2-3	-	TRBV12-5	TGTGCTAGTGGGACGGGGAACACAGATACGCAGTATTTT	CASGTGNTDTQYF
many	TRBJ2-1	-	TRBV12-3/TRBV12-4	TGTGCCAGCAGTTTACGGGTAATGATAGACAATGAGCAGTTCTTC	CASSLRVMIDNEQFF
few	TRBJ2-5	TRBD2	TRBV19	TGTGCCAGTAGTATTTCTGTTAGCGGGGGCCTGCGATACTTC	CASSISVSGGLRYF
many	TRBJ2-3	TRBD1	TRBV12-3/TRBV12-4	TGTGCCAGCAGTCCTACCCTCAGACAGGGTGGCACAGATACGCAGTATTTT	CASSPTLRQGGTDTQYF
few	TRBJ2-4	-	TRBV6-2/TRBV6-3	TGTGCCAGCAAGAACAGGGGGGGAAACATTCAGTACTTC	CASKNRGGNIQYF
-	TRBJ1-1	-	TRBV21-1	TGTGCCAGCAGCAAAGTTAAGGTCGGGACAGGGGTTTTTGAAGCTTTCTTT	CASSKVKVGTGVFEAFF
-	TRBJ2-5	TRBD1	TRBV20-1	TGCAGTGCTAGTCCCGGACAGGTCCAAGAGACCCAGTACTTC	CSASPGQVQETQYF
-	TRBJ2-1	TRBD2	TRBV7-2	TGTGCCAGCAGCCCGGGACTAGCGGGAGTCAATTTCTTC	CASSPGLAGVNFF
-	TRBJ1-2	-	TRBV5-1	TGCGCCAGCAGCTTGGATCGGGGGCAGGTCTATGGCTACACCTTC	CASSLDRGQVYGYTF
many	TRBJ1-2	-	TRBV15	TGTGCCACCAGCAGAGACTCGGGGGGCTACACCTTC	CATSRDSGGYTF
few	TRBJ2-7	TRBD2	TRBV9	TGTGCCAGCAGCGTTGATAGCGGAGCGGGAGGGGATAGCTACGAGCAGTACTTC	CASSVDSGAGGDSYEQYF
-	TRBJ2-7	TRBD2	TRBV6-1	TGTGCCAGCTGCGCGGGGGGGGACCCTAGCGAGCAGTACTTC	CASCAGGDPSEQYF
few	TRBJ2-3	-	TRBV6-1	TGTGCCGTCTCTAGGCGCGGGGGCCTCACAGATACGCAGTATTTT	CAVSRRGGLTDTQYF
-	TRBJ2-2	-	TRBV7-3	TGTGCCAGCAGCTTACGTAGGCCCGGCCTCACCACTGGGGAGCTGTTTTTT	CASSLRRPGLTTGELFF
-	TRBJ1-1	-	TRBV29-1	TGCAGCGTTGAAGAAGTGGACCGTGAAGCTTTCTTT	CSVEEVDREAFF
few	TRBJ2-5	TRBD2	TRBV11-3	TGTGCCAGCAGCTTAGAAGGAGCGGGGAGCCAAGAGACCCAGTACTTC	CASSLEGAGSQETQYF
-	TRBJ1-6	TRBD1	TRBV5-4	TGTGCCAGCAGCTTGGCGGAGGGACAGGGGAGCGTTTATAATTCACCCCTCCACTTT	CASSLAEGQGSVYNSPLHF
many	TRBJ1-4	-	TRBV6-5	TGTGCCAGCAGCCCCGCCAGGGGTTCTGAAAAACTGTTTTTT	CASSPARGSEKLFF
-	TRBJ2-2	TRBD2	TRBV5-4	TGTGCCAGCAGCTTGGGGGGCGGGAGTAGCACCGGGGAGCTGTTTTTT	CASSLGGGSSTGELFF
once	TRBJ1-5	TRBD1	TRBV20-1	TGCAGTGCTAGGCGGCTAGGACAGGGGCATCAGCCCCAGAATTTT	CSARRLGQGHQPQNF
few	TRBJ2-2	-	TRBV3-1	TGTGCCAGCAGCCAAGTTGGAGGGGAGCTGTTTTTT	CASSQVGGELFF
many	TRBJ2-1	-	TRBV20-1	TGCAGTGCCCTCCAAGGAGGGGTCGGGCTAGACGATGAGCAGTTCTTC	CSALQGGVGLDDEQFF
medium-sized	TRBJ1-1	-	TRBV20-1	TGCAGTGCTAGAAGGAGGAACACTGAAGCTTTCTTT	CSARRRNTEAFF
-	TRBJ2-5	TRBD1	TRBV12-3/TRBV12-4	TGTGCCAGCAGTCCTGACAGGGGCGGAGAGACCCAGTACTTC	CASSPDRGGETQYF
few	TRBJ2-1	-	TRBV5-1	TGCGCCAGCGGCGCGAAGACCTCGGGACAAGACAATGAGCAGTTCTTC	CASGAKTSGQDNEQFF
-	TRBJ2-1	-	TRBV27	TGTGCCAGCGGACTAAGCCCTTACAATGAGCAGTTCTTC	CASGLSPYNEQFF
few	TRBJ2-3	TRBD2	TRBV24-1	TGTGCCACCAGTGACCCTTGGCGGCGGGGGAGCACAGATACGCAGTATTTT	CATSDPWRRGSTDTQYF
few	TRBJ2-7	TRBD1	TRBV12-3/TRBV12-4	TGTGCCAGCAGTCTCCAGGGACAGAGGACCTACGAGCAGTACTTC	CASSLQGQRTYEQYF
-	TRBJ2-5	-	TRBV7-6	TGTGCCAGCAGCTTAGCGGTCGGGAGTATTGAGACCCAGTACTTC	CASSLAVGSIETQYF
-	TRBJ2-1	TRBD2	TRBV3-1	TGTGCCAGCAGCCAAGAAAAACTAGCGGGGGGCAATGAGCAGTTCTTC	CASSQEKLAGGNEQFF
many	TRBJ2-3	-	TRBV5-1	TGCGCCAGCAGCTCCATTATCCGGGCCAACAATCGGGATACGCAGTATTTT	CASSSIIRANNRDTQYF
medium-sized	TRBJ2-7	TRBD2	TRBV10-3	TGTGCCATCCGGACTAGCGGGACCAACTACGAGCAGTACTTC	CAIRTSGTNYEQYF
-	TRBJ2-1	TRBD1	TRBV20-1	TGCAGTGCGACGGGGACAGGGTACAATGAGCAGTTCTTC	CSATGTGYNEQFF
-	TRBJ2-1	TRBD1	TRBV12-3/TRBV12-4	TGTGCCAGCAGTATCGGACAGGGGGCATACAATGAGCAGTTCTTC	CASSIGQGAYNEQFF
many	TRBJ1-1	-	TRBV7-2	TGTGCCAGCAGCTTAGCCGCGCCGAACACTGAAGCTTTCTTT	CASSLAAPNTEAFF
-	TRBJ2-7	TRBD1	TRBV20-1	TGCAGTGCGCAGACAGGGGTGCAAAACGAGCAGTACTTC	CSAQTGVQNEQYF
many	TRBJ1-1	-	TRBV27	TGTGCCAGCAGTTTATCCCCAGGTCCGGGTCGAGCTTTCTTT	CASSLSPGPGRAFF
many	TRBJ2-3	TRBD2	TRBV9	TGTGCCAGCAGCGTAGAGGCTAGCGGAGACACAGATACGCAGTATTTT	CASSVEASGDTDTQYF
-	TRBJ2-3	-	TRBV15	TGTGCCACCAGCATTTCCAGGGTTACGCAGTATTTT	CATSISRVTQYF